These 20 T cell receptor beta chains were sequenced from one sample in a study of CD8+CD57+ T cells in acquired aplastic anemia. Patients chosen for sequencing had shown CD8+CD57+ cell expansion by flow cytometry. TCR beta VDJ and CDR3 profiles were obtained from a genomic DNA template. MiXCR, run by TCRdb on the reads, gives a single entry per CDR3 protein. The table has some 200,000 distinct CDR3 sequences, about half seen once; the top ten hold just under 20%. Sequenced input: sorted CD4+, CD8+, or CD8+CD57+ T cells (not recorded which) from PBMCs. Every receptor here comes from a human donor with aplastic anemia.

In this sample, this clonotype turned up many times. In nucleotides, the CDR3 is TGTGCCAGCAGCCCAAAACAGGGGGCGGGCCACGAGCAGTACTTC. It is translated as CASSPKQGAGHEQYF. The chain has TRBV12-3 or TRBV12-4 and TRBJ2-7; 9 nucleotides match TRBD1. Trimming took 6 bases from V and 5 from J; bases not matched to a gene: 11. The CDR3 runs 15 residues.

This clonotype appeared many times. The chain joins TRBV7-9 to TRBJ1-6; perhaps TRBD1 as D (6 bases). The CDR3 contains 15 residues. Germline CDR1 SEHNR, CDR2 FQNEAQ (reference sequence). V was pared by 5 bases and J by 7 bases, with 15 bases between. This CDR3 reads CASSRPGDLNSPLHF. The CDR3 coding sequence is TGTGCCAGCAGCCGACCAGGGGATCTAAATTCACCCCTCCACTTT.

J is TRBJ2-3 and V is TRBV7-3; TRBD1 matches 11 bases. V shed 5 bases and J 4 bases; nucleotides not matched to a gene: 8. Looked up from germline, CDR1 is SGHTA and CDR2 is FQGTGA. The CDR3 has 16 amino acids. The CDR3 DNA follows: TGTGCCAGCAGCGGGCGGTGGACAGGGGGCGCAGATACGCAGTATTTT. Translating gives CASSGRWTGGADTQYF.

This clonotype was observed many times. This sequence joins TRBV5-1 and TRBJ1-1, with 11 nucleotides matching TRBD1. After removal of 4 bases from V and 5 bases from J, the junction contained 1 base not matched to a gene. CDR1 SGHRS and CDR2 YFSETQ come from the germline V gene. The CDR3 has 13 residues. CDR3 DNA sequence: TGCGCCAGCAGCGGGGACAGGGGGACTGAAGCTTTCTTT. Its protein product is CASSGDRGTEAFF. Using reference TRBV5-1 and TRBJ1-1 for the parts outside the CDR3, the full variable domain is KAGVTQTPRYLIKTRGQQVTLSCSPISGHRSVSWYQQTPGQGLQFLFEYFSETQRNKGNFPGRFSGRQFSNSRSEMNVSTLELGDSALYLCASSGDRGTEAFFGQGTRLTVV.

V usage is TRBV5-1 and J usage is TRBJ1-1; D not certain. Trimming took off 0 bases at V and 2 bases at J, with 8 bases between the two ends. Germline V gene lookup returns CDR1 SGHRS and CDR2 YFSETQ. The CDR3 is 14 amino acids. CDR3 in DNA: TGCGCCAGCAGCTTGGCCCCGGGAAACACTGAAGCTTTCTTT. Translated, it gives CASSLAPGNTEAFF.

The rearrangement uses TRBV6-5 and TRBJ2-5, with 7 bases identical to TRBD2. J was trimmed by 12 bases and V by 6 bases; bases with no gene match: 10. CDR3 size: 12 residues. Germline values: CDR1 MNHEY, CDR2 SVGAGI. CDR3: CASSPWGGAEYF. CDR3 sequence (DNA): TGTGCCAGCAGCCCTTGGGGAGGGGCGGAGTACTTC.

The chain links TRBV3-1 to TRBJ2-2; 7 bases fit TRBD2. The CDR3 consists of 16 residues. With V trimmed by 5 bases and J by 5 bases, 11 bases remained unmatched. CDR1 is LGHDT and CDR2 is YNNKEL in the germline V gene (reference sequence). CDR3: CASSTSGARLTGELFF. CDR3 bases: TGTGCCAGCAGCACAAGCGGGGCCAGGTTGACCGGGGAGCTGTTTTTT.

This clonotype was detected ten times or more. The chain combines TRBV11-2 with TRBJ2-1; 10 nucleotides line up with TRBD2. The CDR3 runs 16 residues. The germline gives CDR1 SGHAT, CDR2 FQNNGV. The J segment lost 12 bases and the V segment lost 3 bases, leaving 14 bases of the junction unmatched. The CDR3 DNA is TGTGCCAGCAGCTTGGCCGGGACGGCTAGACTAGCGGGGCAGTTCTTC. It specifies CASSLAGTARLAGQFF.

The V gene is TRBV5-1, the J gene TRBJ1-3; 7 positions match TRBD1. This CDR3 is 18 amino acids long. Germline V gene data show CDR1 as SGHRS and CDR2 as YFSETQ. The J segment lost 4 bases and the V segment lost 3 bases, leaving 16 bases of the junction unmatched. The CDR3 bases are TGCGCCAGCAGCTCAACAACCTATAACAGGGGTTCAGGAAACACCATATATTTT. It translates to CASSSTTYNRGSGNTIYF.

The chain couples TRBV3-1 to TRBJ1-5, with D perhaps TRBD1 (6 bases). Germline V gene lookup returns CDR1 LGHDT and CDR2 YNNKEL (reference sequence). Trimming took off 5 bases at V and 5 bases at J, with 19 bases between the two ends. The CDR3 has 16 amino acids. For the CDR3, the DNA is TGTGCCAGCAGCAAAAGTCGAGGAGAGGGGGATCAGCCCCAGCATTTT. Translating gives CASSKSRGEGDQPQHF.

There are many counts of this clonotype. The chain uses TRBV20-1 and TRBJ1-6; the D gene is possibly TRBD1 (5 bases). The CDR3 sequence is 14 residues long. Germline-derived CDR1 and CDR2 are DFQATT and SNEGSKA (reference sequence). The germline V and J ends were trimmed by 3 bases and 6 bases, with 12 bases remaining between them. The CDR3 is CSARSGIGNSPLHF. Written as DNA, the CDR3 is TGCAGTGCTAGGTCAGGGATAGGTAATTCACCCCTCCACTTT.

About this clonotype: Just one base apart from a much larger clone, this may be a read error. V is TRBV30 and J is TRBJ2-7, with 9 bases matching TRBD1. This CDR3 has 14 residues. Per the germline V gene, CDR1 is GTSNPN and CDR2 is SVGIG (reference sequence). V lost 0 bases, J lost 9 bases, and 9 bases stayed unmatched. The CDR3 region has the DNA TGTGCCTGGAGTGTATGGGACAGGGAAAGGGCGCAGTACTTC. Protein: CAWSVWDRERAQYF. The variable domain in full, completed from reference TRBV30 and TRBJ2-7, reads SQTIHQWPATLVQPVGSPLSLECTVEGTSNPNLYWYRQAAGRGLQLLFYSVGIGQISSEVPQNLSASRPQDRQFILSSKKLLLSDSGFYLCAWSVWDRERAQYFGPGTRLTVT.

This clonotype was seen ten or more times. The chain has TRBV24-1 and TRBJ1-4; D perhaps matches TRBD1 (5 bases). This CDR3 region has 14 residues. Germline lookup yields CDR1 KGHDR and CDR2 SFDVKD. V gave up 7 bases and J gave up 0 bases, with 8 bases separating them. CDR3 loop: CATRPGTTNEKLFF. The CDR3 bases are TGTGCCACCAGGCCAGGGACAACTAATGAAAAACTGTTTTTT.

CDR3 coding DNA: TGTGCCAGCAGTGGGGCGGGGAGGGCGGCTAACATTCAGTACTTC. Its protein product is CASSGAGRAANIQYF. The chain carries TRBV2 and TRBJ2-4; 7 nucleotides line up with TRBD2. Germline trimming cut 4 bases from V and 7 bases from J; bases unmatched to any gene: 10. This CDR3 spans 15 amino acids. CDR1 SNHLY and CDR2 FYNNEI come from the germline V gene.

This clonotype was counted only a few times. The genes are TRBV3-1 and TRBJ2-7, with 16 bases aligning to TRBD2. This CDR3 comprises 18 residues. Losses at the gene ends were 4 bases for V and 2 bases for J; bases not matched to a gene: 8. The germline gives CDR1 LGHDT, CDR2 YNNKEL (reference sequence). The CDR3 reads CASSRGGLAGGSTYEQYF. The CDR3 DNA reads TGTGCCAGCAGCCGAGGGGGACTAGCGGGGGGGAGCACCTACGAGCAGTACTTC.

The rearrangement joins TRBV5-4 to TRBJ2-2, with TRBD2 identical over 10 bases. Trimming removed 2 bases from V and 5 bases from J; junction bases left unmatched: 6. This CDR3 has 16 amino acids. Germline CDR1 and CDR2: SGHNT and YYREEE (reference sequence). The CDR3 nucleotides are TGTGCCAGCAGCTTAGTAACTAGCGGGAAGACCGGGGAGCTGTTTTTT. Residues: CASSLVTSGKTGELFF.

The chain employs TRBV7-9 and TRBJ1-6, with a tentative D call TRBD1 (6 bases). The CDR3 is made up of 13 amino acids. CDR1 and CDR2 (germline): SEHNR, FQNEAQ (reference sequence). V was shortened by 8 bases and J by 9 bases, with 14 bases between the two germline ends. CDR3 bases: TGTGCCAGCGCTACAGGGCGTAGTTCACCCCTCCACTTT. Protein product: CASATGRSSPLHF.

This sequence joins TRBV9 and TRBJ1-1, with TRBD1 matching 8 bases. V shed 0 bases and J 5 bases; nucleotides not matched to a gene: 6. Germline CDR1 SGDLS, CDR2 YYNGEE. The CDR3 spans 15 residues. CDR3 DNA: TGTGCCAGCAGCGTAGAGGACAGGGTGGGGACTGAAGCTTTCTTT. It encodes CASSVEDRVGTEAFF.

This clonotype was detected many times. The chain links TRBV2 to TRBJ2-5; D gene uncertain. Trimming pared 5 bases from V and 1 base from J, leaving 11 bases between. The CDR3 covers 14 residues. Per germline, CDR1 SNHLY and CDR2 FYNNEI. The CDR3, as DNA: TGTGCCAGCAGTTCAGTTGGGGTCCAAGAGACCCAGTACTTC. Translating gives CASSSVGVQETQYF. The full variable domain, with the rest looked up from reference TRBV2 and TRBJ2-5, is EPEVTQTPSHQVTQMGQEVILRCVPISNHLYFYWYRQILGQKVEFLVSFYNNEISEKSEIFDDQFSVERPDGSNFTLKIRSTKLEDSAMYFCASSSVGVQETQYFGPGTRLLVL.

The chain joins TRBV7-6 to TRBJ1-2; 8 bases map to TRBD1. This CDR3 comprises 15 residues. V was pared by 6 bases and J by 7 bases, with 13 bases of the junction left unmatched. Germline loops: CDR1 SGHVS, CDR2 FNYEAQ. CDR3 sequence: CASSLTDRAERGYTF. Written as DNA, the CDR3 is TGTGCCAGCAGTTTAACGGACAGGGCCGAGCGTGGCTACACCTTC.